The clone carrying this T cell receptor beta chain was recorded once. What it binds is unknown. The data stem from a study of radiation and T cells in renal cell carcinoma. Study results and limitations: In blood, top tumor clones expanded by 2 weeks, shrinking by 4. Baseline intratumoral clonotype presence is unknown without pretreatment biopsies.

Libraries were prepared by immunoSEQ multiplex PCR; TCRdb keeps only in-frame clonotypes and omits some of them. The profile covers fewer than 90,000 clones, with approximately 86% appearing a single time and 22% taken by the ten largest. The time point: blood 2 weeks post-SBRT. Specified treatment: 15 Gy SBRT to primary tumor, nephrectomy 4 weeks later. After SBRT, blood was collected at 2 and 4 weeks, plus baseline. The tumor was a clear cell renal cell carcinoma. The TCR originated in a woman in her forties or fifties with renal cell carcinoma. Specimen: blood, collected from a patient whose treatment included radiotherapy and nephrectomy.

This CDR3 reads CASGLPPRAGGNTGELFF. The CDR3 DNA reads TGTGCTAGTGGTTTGCCCCCCAGAGCGGGAGGGAACACCGGGGAGCTGTTTTTT. This chain connects TRBV12-5 to TRBJ2-2; 9 bases fit TRBD2. The CDR3 spans 18 residues. J was trimmed by 1 base and V by 2 bases; bases with no gene match: 8. Germline lookup yields CDR1 LGHNT and CDR2 FRNRAP. Based on the CDR3 plus reference TRBV12-5 and TRBJ2-2, the full variable domain is DARVTQTPRHKVTEMGQEVTMRCQPILGHNTVFWYRQTMMQGLELLAYFRNRAPLDDSGMPKDRFSAEMPDATLATLKIQPSEPRDSAVYFCASGLPPRAGGNTGELFFGEGSRLTVL.